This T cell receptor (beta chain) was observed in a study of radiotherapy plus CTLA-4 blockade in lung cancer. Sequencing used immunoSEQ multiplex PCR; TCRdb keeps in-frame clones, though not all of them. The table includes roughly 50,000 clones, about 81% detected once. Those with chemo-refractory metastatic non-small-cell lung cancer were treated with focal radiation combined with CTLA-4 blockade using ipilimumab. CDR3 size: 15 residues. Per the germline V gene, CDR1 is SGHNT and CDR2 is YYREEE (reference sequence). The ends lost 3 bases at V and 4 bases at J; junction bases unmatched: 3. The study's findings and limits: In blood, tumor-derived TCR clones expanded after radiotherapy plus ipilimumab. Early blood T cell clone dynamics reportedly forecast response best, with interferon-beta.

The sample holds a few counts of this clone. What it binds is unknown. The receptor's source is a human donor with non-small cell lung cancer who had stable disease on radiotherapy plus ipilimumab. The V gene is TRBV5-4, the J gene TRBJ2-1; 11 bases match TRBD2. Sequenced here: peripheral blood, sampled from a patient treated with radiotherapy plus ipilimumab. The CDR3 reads CASSSTSGSYNEQFF. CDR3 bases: TGTGCCAGCAGCTCTACTAGCGGGAGTTACAATGAGCAGTTCTTC.